This T cell receptor (beta chain) was observed in a study of shared T cell receptors in the human thymus. The CDR3 length is 16 residues. The V gene lost 6 bases and the J gene lost 3 bases, with 21 bases spanning the gap. The V gene's germline CDR1 is SGHVS and CDR2 FQNEAQ. Data came from immunoSEQ multiplex PCR; TCRdb stores just in-frame clones and leaves some out. This table has roughly 550,000 clones, 70% to 80% appearing once. A further study also used this sample, focusing on human thymus T cells. As that study records: Resections that were taken during corrective heart surgery supplied the thymus tissue.

This receptor was taken from a boy in the first two years of life with a congenital heart defect. The sample was thymocytes. The gene calls are TRBV7-8 and TRBJ2-7; possible D gene TRBD1, 6 bases. The CDR3 reads CASRPKKRDTNYEQYF. Here the CDR3 DNA reads TGTGCCAGCAGACCCAAGAAACGGGACACCAACTACGAGCAGTACTTC.